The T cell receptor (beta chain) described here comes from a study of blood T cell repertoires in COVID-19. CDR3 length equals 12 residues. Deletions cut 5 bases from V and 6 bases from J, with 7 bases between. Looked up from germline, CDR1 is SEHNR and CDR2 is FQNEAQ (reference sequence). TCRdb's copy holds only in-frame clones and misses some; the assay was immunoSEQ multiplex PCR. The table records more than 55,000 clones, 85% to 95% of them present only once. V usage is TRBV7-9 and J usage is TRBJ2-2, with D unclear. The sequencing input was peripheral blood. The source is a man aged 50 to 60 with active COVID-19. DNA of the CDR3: TGTGCCAGCAGCCAACTTGCCGGGGAGCTGTTTTTT. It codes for CASSQLAGELFF.